The 4 T cell receptor beta chains reported below all come from one sample, sequenced in a study of T cells in tuberculosis. The repertoire was sequenced with immunoSEQ multiplex PCR; TCRdb's copy has only in-frame clones and lacks some. The table includes 20,000 to 25,000 clones, around 89% detected once. Material for sequencing was PBMCs. The receptor source for this set is a donor aged 10-29 years with latent tuberculosis or without tuberculosis infection.

The gene calls are TRBV29-1 and TRBJ1-4; unclear D gene. The V end was cut by 5 bases, the J end by 8 bases, with 9 bases between. This CDR3 is built from 11 residues. In germline, CDR1 is SQVTM, CDR2 ANQGSEA. In DNA form, the CDR3 reads TGCAGCGTTCGGGGAGCGGAAAAACTGTTTTTT. Amino acids: CSVRGAEKLFF.

This rearrangement joins TRBV28 to TRBJ2-2; tentatively, D is TRBD1 (6 bases). Germline V lookup: CDR1 MDHEN, CDR2 SYDVKM. CDR3 size: 16 residues. Trimming removed 6 bases at V and 2 bases at J, with 16 bases between. CDR3 sequence reads: CASSLTGTLNTGELFF. CDR3 bases: TGTGCCAGCAGCCTCACCGGGACACTCAACACCGGGGAGCTGTTTTTT.

The chain uses TRBV14 and TRBJ2-7; TRBD2 matches 10 bases. Unmatched junction bases numbered 3, after V lost 4 bases and J lost 0 bases. Germline loops: CDR1 SGHDN, CDR2 FVKESK. The length of the CDR3 is 15 residues. CDR3 coding DNA: TGTGCCAGCAGCCCTAGCGGGGGTCTCTCCTACGAGCAGTACTTC. It encodes CASSPSGGLSYEQYF.

V is TRBV25-1 and J is TRBJ2-7, with D possibly matching TRBD2 (5 bases). CDR3 length: 13 amino acids. The ends were cut back, 1 base at V and 2 bases at J, with 6 bases in the middle. CDR1 and CDR2 from the germline V gene are MGHDK and SYGVNS. Written as DNA, the CDR3 is TGTGCCAGCAGTGAATCGACTACCTACGAGCAGTACTTC. This encodes CASSESTTYEQYF.